These 25 T cell receptor beta chains share one sample of origin, sequenced in a study of shared clonotypes between healthy human individuals (dated by TCRdb to 2019 to 2021). The library was generated by the immunoSEQ multiplex PCR assay. TCRdb holds this immuneACCESS table with in-frame rearrangements only. Some clones are missing; in checked studies, unresolved V genes explain under half, and the rest has no known cause. This sample comprises about 2.4 million clones, around 94% of them detected only once. In total, the top ten clones hold 0.13% to 0.15% of the sample. The material sequenced was naive CD4+ T cells sorted from blood. The cell subset or site tag for this specimen amounts to: CD45RA+ positively selected. These receptors were taken from a man between 18 and 29 years old in good health.

Details on this clone: In the same sample, other DNA sequences code for this CDR3. The rearrangement uses TRBV5-1 and TRBJ2-1, with D perhaps TRBD1 or TRBD2 (6 bases each). CDR1 and CDR2 from the germline V gene are SGHRS and YFSETQ. Between the trimmed V and J ends, which lost 0 bases and 2 bases, there was a span of 12 bases. The CDR3 runs 16 residues. The DNA for the CDR3 is TGCGCCAGCAGCTTGGCTGGCGGGACAACCTACAATGAGCAGTTCTTC. This gives the protein CASSLAGGTTYNEQFF.

This chain links TRBV10-1 with TRBJ2-1; possible D gene TRBD1, 6 bases. CDR3 length: 16 residues. V was trimmed by 0 bases and J by 12 bases, leaving 21 bases between them. CDR1 WNHNN and CDR2 SYGVQD come from the germline V gene (reference sequence). The CDR3 region is CASSESQGTLNTGQFF. The CDR3 DNA sequence: TGCGCCAGCAGTGAGTCCCAGGGGACCCTCAACACCGGGCAGTTCTTC.

The V gene is TRBV19, the J gene TRBJ2-3; 13 positions agree with TRBD2. V lost 4 bases and J lost 0; bases outside the gene matches: 4. Germline CDR1 is LNHDA and CDR2 is SQIVND (reference sequence). The CDR3 length is 17 residues. The CDR3 reads CASSRGLAGISTDTQYF. CDR3 bases: TGTGCCAGTAGTAGGGGACTAGCGGGGATAAGCACAGATACGCAGTATTTT.

This rearrangement joins TRBV18 to TRBJ1-6, with D hard to call. Germline CDR1 reads KGHSH; CDR2 reads LQKENI. V was clipped by 4 bases and J by 10 bases, with 14 bases between them. The CDR3 is made up of 14 amino acids. CDR3 nucleotides: TGTGCCAGCTCACAAAACAGCCCGGGATCACCCCTCCACTTT. It specifies CASSQNSPGSPLHF. The whole variable domain, filled in from reference TRBV18 and TRBJ1-6, reads NAGVMQNPRHLVRRRGQEARLRCSPMKGHSHVYWYRQLPEEGLKFMVYLQKENIIDESGMPKERFSAEFPKEGPSILRIQQVVRGDSAAYFCASSQNSPGSPLHFGNGTRLTVT.

This clone has just one count. This chain joins TRBV5-5 and TRBJ2-5; D perhaps matches TRBD1 (6 bases). The CDR3 is 15 amino acids. V dropped 4 bases and J dropped 5 bases, with 18 bases sitting between them. Germline V gene lookup returns CDR1 SGHKS and CDR2 YYEKEE (reference sequence). The CDR3 spells CASSLTGTIVETQYF. CDR3 DNA: TGTGCCAGCAGCCTGACCGGGACAATCGTGGAGACCCAGTACTTC.

The chain has TRBV5-4 and TRBJ1-1, with 8 bases identical to TRBD1. The CDR3 is 15 amino acids. Germline-derived CDR1 and CDR2 are SGHNT and YYREEE (reference sequence). V dropped 4 bases and J dropped 1; count of bases not matched to a gene: 6. In nucleotides, the CDR3 is TGTGCCAGCAGCCAGACAGGGGCGAAGAACACTGAAGCTTTCTTT. Amino acids: CASSQTGAKNTEAFF.

V is TRBV29-1 and J is TRBJ2-3, with D possibly matching TRBD2 (6 bases). Trimming stripped 7 bases from V and 0 bases from J, with 17 bases between. The germline V gene has CDR1 SQVTM and CDR2 ANQGSEA. The CDR3 is 15 residues long. In DNA form, the CDR3 reads TGCAGCGCCCTAGCTAGCGTCGCTAGCACAGATACGCAGTATTTT. Translated, it gives CSALASVASTDTQYF.

V is TRBV11-3 and J is TRBJ2-7, with TRBD1 matching 9 bases. From germline, CDR1 is SGHNT and CDR2 YENEEA. J lost 6 bases, V lost 8 bases, and 11 bases had no gene match. This CDR3 is built from 14 residues. The CDR3 region is CASRHRDREAEQYF. CDR3 in DNA: TGTGCCAGCCGTCACCGGGACAGGGAGGCCGAGCAGTACTTC.

The rearrangement uses TRBV7-9 and TRBJ2-2, with 9 bases aligning to TRBD1. The ends lost 4 bases at V and 1 base at J; junction bases unmatched: 4. Germline V gene data show CDR1 as SEHNR and CDR2 as FQNEAQ (reference sequence). The length of the CDR3 is 16 residues. The CDR3 here is CASSSGTGMNTGELFF. Here the CDR3 DNA reads TGTGCCAGCAGCTCTGGGACAGGGATGAACACCGGGGAGCTGTTTTTT.

The rearrangement joins TRBV11-2 to TRBJ1-1; no clear D. There are 13 residues in the CDR3. Trimming took off 3 bases at V and 5 bases at J, with 10 bases between the two ends. CDR1 and CDR2 from the germline V gene are SGHAT and FQNNGV. Here the CDR3 DNA reads TGTGCCAGCAGCTTTCAAGGCGTGACTGAAGCTTTCTTT. The encoded protein is CASSFQGVTEAFF.

The V and J genes are TRBV5-6 and TRBJ2-7; 10 bases fit TRBD2. The V gene's germline CDR1 is SGHDT and CDR2 YYEEEE. CDR3 size: 16 residues. Losses at the gene ends were 0 bases for V and 5 bases for J; bases not matched to a gene: 8. CDR3 protein: CASSLVGAGGNHEQYF. The CDR3 DNA follows: TGTGCCAGCAGCTTGGTTGGAGCGGGGGGGAACCACGAGCAGTACTTC.

CDR3: CASSFLRNTGELFF. In nucleotides, the CDR3 is TGTGCCAGCAGCTTTCTAAGGAACACCGGGGAGCTGTTTTTT. The rearrangement joins TRBV11-2 to TRBJ2-2; no firm D call. From germline, CDR1 is SGHAT and CDR2 FQNNGV. This CDR3 region has 14 residues. Trimming stripped 3 bases from V and 1 base from J, with 6 bases between. Supplemented by reference TRBV11-2 and TRBJ2-2, the full variable domain reads EAGVAQSPRYKIIEKRQSVAFWCNPISGHATLYWYQQILGQGPKLLIQFQNNGVVDDSQLPKDRFSAERLKGVDSTLKIQPAKLEDSAVYLCASSFLRNTGELFFGEGSRLTVL.

As to this clone: The sample holds other DNA sequences that translate to the same CDR3. V and J are TRBV7-9 and TRBJ2-2, with 7 positions matching TRBD1. The CDR3 length is 13 residues. Germline V gene sequence: CDR1 SEHNR, CDR2 FQNEAQ (reference sequence). The V segment lost 5 bases and the J segment 6 bases; nucleotides outside the gene matches: 3. CDR3 DNA sequence: TGTGCCAGCAGCCTTACAGGGGCCGGGGAGCTGTTTTTT. Its translation is CASSLTGAGELFF.

The chain combines TRBV4-2 with TRBJ2-5, with D perhaps matching TRBD2 (7 bases). V was pared by 4 bases and J by 5 bases, with 17 bases between. In germline, CDR1 is LGHNA, CDR2 YNFKEQ. The CDR3 runs 15 residues. The CDR3, as DNA: TGTGCCAGCAGCCGAGGGGGGGTTTCCCAGGAGACCCAGTACTTC. Translating gives CASSRGGVSQETQYF.

This chain joins TRBV6-1 and TRBJ2-7; 12 bases are shared with TRBD2. This CDR3 contains 15 residues. The germline V gene has CDR1 MNHNS and CDR2 SASEGT. Unmatched junction bases numbered 2, after V lost 5 bases and J lost 0 bases. The CDR3 reads CASSRLAGDSYEQYF. As DNA, the CDR3 is TGTGCCAGCAGTCGACTAGCGGGGGACTCCTACGAGCAGTACTTC.

The chain has TRBV6-5 and TRBJ1-4; 11 bases map to TRBD1. Trimming removed 6 bases from V and 7 bases from J; junction bases left unmatched: 7. The CDR3 is 15 residues long. Per the germline V gene, CDR1 is MNHEY and CDR2 is SVGAGI. The CDR3 coding sequence is TGTGCCAGCAGGTTGGACAGGGGGCTGACTGAAAAACTGTTTTTT. This encodes CASRLDRGLTEKLFF.

The gene calls are TRBV5-1 and TRBJ2-7; weak D call: TRBD1 (5 bases). Per germline, CDR1 SGHRS and CDR2 YFSETQ. V was shortened by 3 bases and J by 4 bases, with 14 bases between the two germline ends. This CDR3 region has 14 residues. This CDR3 is CASSWTTVGYEQYF. The CDR3 bases are TGCGCCAGCAGCTGGACGACAGTAGGGTACGAGCAGTACTTC. The complete variable domain, with remaining parts taken from reference TRBV5-1 and TRBJ2-7, reads KAGVTQTPRYLIKTRGQQVTLSCSPISGHRSVSWYQQTPGQGLQFLFEYFSETQRNKGNFPGRFSGRQFSNSRSEMNVSTLELGDSALYLCASSWTTVGYEQYFGPGTRLTVT.

The chain carries TRBV7-2 and TRBJ2-1; TRBD2 aligns across 14 bases. This CDR3 comprises 16 residues. Germline CDR1 SGHTA, CDR2 FQGNSA. The ends lost 5 bases at V and 7 bases at J; junction bases unmatched: 7. The CDR3 coding sequence is TGTGCCAGCAGCACTCGACTAGCGGGAGGGCGAAATGAGCAGTTCTTC. The encoded protein is CASSTRLAGGRNEQFF.

The chain combines TRBV6-5 with TRBJ1-2; 7 positions agree with TRBD1. CDR1 MNHEY and CDR2 SVGAGI come from the germline V gene. The CDR3 contains 13 residues. The CDR3 sequence is CSRGAANLYGYTF. Here the CDR3 DNA reads TGTAGCAGGGGGGCAGCAAATCTCTATGGCTACACCTTC.

The chain combines TRBV11-2 with TRBJ2-3; 9 bases agree with TRBD2. With V trimmed by 4 bases and J by 1 base, 6 bases remained unmatched. CDR1 SGHAT and CDR2 FQNNGV come from the germline V gene. The CDR3 has 16 residues. The CDR3 DNA reads TGTGCCAGCAGCTCCGTGGCTAGCGGGGGCACAGATACGCAGTATTTT. It translates to CASSSVASGGTDTQYF.

The chain has TRBV2 and TRBJ2-1; maybe TRBD1 (5 bases). The germline CDR1 and CDR2 sequences are SNHLY and FYNNEI. The V and J ends lost 2 bases and 1 base respectively, with 9 bases between them. This CDR3 comprises 15 residues. The CDR3: CASSEMGRSYNEQFF. The CDR3 region has the DNA TGTGCCAGCAGTGAAATGGGGCGATCCTACAATGAGCAGTTCTTC.

The chain is built from TRBV19 and TRBJ2-2; 11 bases are a match to TRBD2. The CDR3 loop spans 22 amino acids. Germline trimming cut 3 bases from V and 5 bases from J; bases unmatched to any gene: 23. Germline CDR1 is LNHDA and CDR2 is SQIVND (reference sequence). In nucleotides, the CDR3 is TGTGCCAGTAGTATTGCCGAACCTAAACTAGCGGGAGTAGGCGCGGGGACCGGGGAGCTGTTTTTT. Its translation is CASSIAEPKLAGVGAGTGELFF. Combining the CDR3 with reference TRBV19 and TRBJ2-2 gives the whole variable domain DGGITQSPKYLFRKEGQNVTLSCEQNLNHDAMYWYRQDPGQGLRLIYYSQIVNDFQKGDIAEGYSVSREKKESFPLTVTSAQKNPTAFYLCASSIAEPKLAGVGAGTGELFFGEGSRLTVL.

The chain has TRBV19 and TRBJ2-1, with D hard to call. The CDR3 runs to 14 residues. The germline CDR1 and CDR2 sequences are LNHDA and SQIVND (reference sequence). The V end lost 5 bases, the J end lost 6 bases, and 14 bases lay between the germline ends. CDR3 sequence (DNA): TGTGCCAGTAGTGCCCAGCATCTTGGCAATGAGCAGTTCTTC. Translated, it gives CASSAQHLGNEQFF.

The chain combines TRBV10-3 with TRBJ1-1, with 9 positions matching TRBD1. J was trimmed by 0 bases and V by 4 bases; bases with no gene match: 3. CDR1 ENHRY and CDR2 SYGVKD come from the germline V gene. The CDR3 totals 15 residues. The CDR3 loop reads CAISGGQGMNTEAFF. CDR3 coding DNA: TGTGCCATCAGTGGTGGACAGGGGATGAACACTGAAGCTTTCTTT.

This chain connects TRBV5-6 to TRBJ1-4; D is uncertain. CDR3 size: 17 residues. In germline, CDR1 is SGHDT, CDR2 YYEEEE. V was pared by 4 bases and J by 2 bases, with 18 bases between. CDR3 sequence (DNA): TGTGCCAGCAGCCCGGCCGGTGGACTGGCGACTAATGAAAAACTGTTTTTT. This translates into CASSPAGGLATNEKLFF.